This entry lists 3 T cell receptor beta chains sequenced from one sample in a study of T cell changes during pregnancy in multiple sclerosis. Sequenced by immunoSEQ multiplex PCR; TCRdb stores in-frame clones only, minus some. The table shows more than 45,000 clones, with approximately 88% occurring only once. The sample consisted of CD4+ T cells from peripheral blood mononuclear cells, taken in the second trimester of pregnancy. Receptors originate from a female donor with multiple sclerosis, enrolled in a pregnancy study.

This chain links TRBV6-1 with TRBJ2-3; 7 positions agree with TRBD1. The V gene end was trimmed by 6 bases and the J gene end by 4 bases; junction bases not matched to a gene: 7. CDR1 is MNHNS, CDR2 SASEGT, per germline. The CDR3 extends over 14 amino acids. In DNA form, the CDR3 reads TGTGCCAGCAGCGCCGGGACAGTGCCAGATACGCAGTATTTT. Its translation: CASSAGTVPDTQYF.

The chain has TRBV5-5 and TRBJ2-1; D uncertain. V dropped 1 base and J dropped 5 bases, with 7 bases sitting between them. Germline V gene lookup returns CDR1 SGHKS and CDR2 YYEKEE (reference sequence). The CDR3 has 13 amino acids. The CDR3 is CASSLSLDNEQFF. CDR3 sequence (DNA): TGTGCCAGCAGCTTGTCCCTTGACAATGAGCAGTTCTTC.

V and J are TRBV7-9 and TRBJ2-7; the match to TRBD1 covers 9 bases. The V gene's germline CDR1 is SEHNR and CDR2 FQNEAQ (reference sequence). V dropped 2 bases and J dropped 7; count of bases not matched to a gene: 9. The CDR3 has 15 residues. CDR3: CASSLFGQGRLEQYF. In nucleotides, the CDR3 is TGTGCCAGCAGCTTATTCGGACAGGGGAGGTTGGAGCAGTACTTC. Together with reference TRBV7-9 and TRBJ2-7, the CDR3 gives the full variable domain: DTGVSQNPRHKITKRGQNVTFRCDPISEHNRLYWYRQTLGQGPEFLTYFQNEAQLEKSRLLSDRFSAERPKGSFSTLEIQRTEQGDSAMYLCASSLFGQGRLEQYFGPGTRLTVT.